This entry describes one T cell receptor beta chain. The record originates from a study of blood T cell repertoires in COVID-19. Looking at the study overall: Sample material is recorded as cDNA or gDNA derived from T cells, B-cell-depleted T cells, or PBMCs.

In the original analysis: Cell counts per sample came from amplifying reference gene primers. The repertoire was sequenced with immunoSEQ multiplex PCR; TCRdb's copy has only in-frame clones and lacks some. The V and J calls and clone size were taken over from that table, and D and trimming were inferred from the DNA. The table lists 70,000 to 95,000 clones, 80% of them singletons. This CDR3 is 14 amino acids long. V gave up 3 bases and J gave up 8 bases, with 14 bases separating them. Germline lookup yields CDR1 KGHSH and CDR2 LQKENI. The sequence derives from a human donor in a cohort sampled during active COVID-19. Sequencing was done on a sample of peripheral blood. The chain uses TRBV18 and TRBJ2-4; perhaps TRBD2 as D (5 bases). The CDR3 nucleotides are TGTGCCAGCTCACCCCCGGCGGGTAGATACATTCAGTACTTC. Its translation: CASSPPAGRYIQYF.